The entry below describes one T cell receptor beta chain. Its target is not known. Profiling relied on immunoSEQ multiplex PCR, and the TCRdb table lists in-frame clones only, not all of them. The sample carries around 140,000 clones, about 86% recorded once. This sample was included in a study of T cell responses to AZD1222 COVID-19 vaccine. Overall study results and limits: Clonal diversity was possibly underestimated; the donors were predominantly white British and more often female. Repertoires were obtained only post-peak T cell response. Spike-wide coverage was observed for vaccine-associated CD4 TCRs, with dominant responses at 160-218 and 743-854.

Some second doses came at about 4 weeks and others at about 12 weeks; these were pooled. The ends were cut back, 0 bases at V and 11 bases at J, with 4 bases in the middle. Germline V CDR1 and CDR2: SQVTM, ANQGSEA. The CDR3 loop spans 9 amino acids. The chain uses TRBV29-1 and TRBJ1-1; D gene uncertain. The TCR originated in an adult who received the AZD1222 COVID-19 vaccine. The material was peripheral blood, obtained 28 days after the second AZD1222 dose. The CDR3: CSVEEEAFF. The DNA of the CDR3 is TGCAGCGTTGAAGAGGAGGCTTTCTTT.